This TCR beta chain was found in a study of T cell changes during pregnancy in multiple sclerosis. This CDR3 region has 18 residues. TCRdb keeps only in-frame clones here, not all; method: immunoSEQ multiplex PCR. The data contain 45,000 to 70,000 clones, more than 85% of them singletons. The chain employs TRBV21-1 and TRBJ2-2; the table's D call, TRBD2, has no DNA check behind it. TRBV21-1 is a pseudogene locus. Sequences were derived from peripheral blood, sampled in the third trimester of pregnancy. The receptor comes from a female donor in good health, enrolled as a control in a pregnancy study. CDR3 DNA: TGTGCCAGCAGCAAACGGGACAGCGGGGGGGAGAACACCGGGGAGCTGTTTTTT. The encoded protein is CASSKRDSGGENTGELFF.